This is a list of T cell receptor beta chains from one sample in a study of shared clonotypes between healthy human individuals. Profiled with immunoSEQ multiplex PCR; TCRdb holds only in-frame clones, not every one. The sample gives about 980,000 clones, roughly 72% of which show up once; about 1.5% is in the top ten. The material sequenced was memory CD4+ T cells sorted from blood. The source is a man younger than 35 in good health. Both conserved end residues are part of each CDR3. D genes are given only for firm matches. Clone size is shown for a subset of rows, as once, few, many or a class of expanded clone.

d_gene	v_gene	abundance	j_gene	CDR3nt	CDR3aa
.	TRBV27	.	TRBJ1-6	TGTGCCAGCAGTTTCAGCTACTCCTATAATTCACCCCTCCACTTT	CASSFSYSYNSPLHF
TRBD1	TRBV19	few	TRBJ2-5	TGTGCCAGTAGGTTGGGACAGTTGGCACAAGAGACCCAGTACTTC	CASRLGQLAQETQYF
.	TRBV18	.	TRBJ1-2	TGTGCCAGCTTCCCGGACCAGAATTATGGCTACACCTTC	CASFPDQNYGYTF
.	TRBV2	.	TRBJ2-7	TGTGCCAGCAGTGAAGCGGGGACTCCTGGGGGCGAGCAGTACTTC	CASSEAGTPGGEQYF
.	TRBV2	.	TRBJ2-7	TGTGCCAGCACCACGTGGGCCCTCGAGCAGTACTTC	CASTTWALEQYF
.	TRBV11-2	.	TRBJ1-1	TGTGCCAGCAGCGGTTACGGGGGGAACACTGAAGCTTTCTTT	CASSGYGGNTEAFF
.	TRBV18	.	TRBJ1-2	TGTGCCAGCTCACCCGAGAATAACTATGGCTACACCTTC	CASSPENNYGYTF
.	TRBV7-9	.	TRBJ2-5	TGTGCCAGCAGCTTGGAGAAAGAGACCCAGTACTTC	CASSLEKETQYF
.	TRBV4-2	few	TRBJ1-6	TGTGCCAGCAGCCAAGATCCGGGGTGGGGTTCACCCCTCCACTTT	CASSQDPGWGSPLHF
.	TRBV27	.	TRBJ1-4	TGTGCCAGCAGTTCTCGGTCACAGTTTAATGAAAAACTGTTTTTT	CASSSRSQFNEKLFF
TRBD1	TRBV9	few	TRBJ2-7	TGTGCCAGCAGCGTAGATTGGCGGACAGGTTCCTACGAGCAGTACTTC	CASSVDWRTGSYEQYF
TRBD2	TRBV2	.	TRBJ2-7	TGTGCCAGCACCCCCGGGACTAGCGTCTCCTACGAGCAGTACTTC	CASTPGTSVSYEQYF
.	TRBV28	.	TRBJ2-7	TGTGCCAGCAGCCGCCGATCTTACGAGCAGTACTTC	CASSRRSYEQYF
.	TRBV7-2	.	TRBJ1-2	TGTGCCAGCAGCTCGGGTGCCGCTGATGAGACCTTC	CASSSGAADETF
.	TRBV6-5	.	TRBJ1-6	TGTGCCAGTGGCCCGGACGGAGCAAATTCACCCCTCCACTTT	CASGPDGANSPLHF
.	TRBV6-5	few	TRBJ2-1	TGTGCCAGCAGACTTAAAAGTGAGCAGTTCTTC	CASRLKSEQFF
.	TRBV4-1	.	TRBJ1-2	TGCGCCAGCAGTCAAACAGGGAACTATGGCTACACCTTC	CASSQTGNYGYTF
TRBD2	TRBV7-6	once	TRBJ2-3	TGTGCCAGCAGCTCATCAAGCGGGGGTTCCACAGATACGCAGTATTTT	CASSSSSGGSTDTQYF
TRBD1	TRBV5-8	.	TRBJ2-7	TGTGCCAGCAGCTTTGACAGGGCCGAGCAGTACTTC	CASSFDRAEQYF
.	TRBV18	once	TRBJ2-5	TGTGCCAGCTCACCCTCGACATCTGCGACCCAGTACTTC	CASSPSTSATQYF
TRBD2	TRBV7-2	many	TRBJ2-2	TGTGCCAGCAGCTTAGAGGCGGGGGCCGGGGAGCTGTTTTTT	CASSLEAGAGELFF
.	TRBV28	.	TRBJ2-7	TGTGCCAGCAGTTCGCAGGGGAGGACCTACGAGCAGTACTTC	CASSSQGRTYEQYF
.	TRBV27	.	TRBJ2-7	TGTGCCAGCAGGGGCACTTTAATCAACGAGCAGTACTTC	CASRGTLINEQYF
TRBD1	TRBV5-1	.	TRBJ1-2	TGCGCCAGCAGCTTGGACCCAGGGGGCGACTATGGCTACACCTTC	CASSLDPGGDYGYTF
.	TRBV27	.	TRBJ2-3	TGTGCCACCGCCGTAGGGCCCAGCACAGATACGCAGTATTTT	CATAVGPSTDTQYF
TRBD2	TRBV6-5	few	TRBJ2-3	TGTGCCAGCAGGGGACTAGTGAGCACAGATACGCAGTATTTT	CASRGLVSTDTQYF
.	TRBV9	.	TRBJ1-3	TGTGCCAGCAGCGTAGCGACAGCTGGAAACACCATATATTTT	CASSVATAGNTIYF
.	TRBV9	.	TRBJ2-1	TGTGCCAGCAGCGTACAACACAGTGAGCAGTTCTTC	CASSVQHSEQFF
.	TRBV6-1	.	TRBJ2-5	TGTGCCAGCGACCGAGTGGTTCAAGAGACCCAGTACTTC	CASDRVVQETQYF
TRBD1	TRBV19	.	TRBJ1-1	TGTGCCAGTAGCTCCGTCGGGACAGGGAACACTGAAGCTTTCTTT	CASSSVGTGNTEAFF
TRBD2	TRBV6-6	few	TRBJ2-4	TGTGCCAGCGGTGACTGGGCGGGGGGGCGAAACATTCAGTACTTC	CASGDWAGGRNIQYF
.	TRBV5-5	.	TRBJ1-2	TGTGCCAGCAGCTTGCCCTGGGGAGGGGCCTATGGCTACACCTTC	CASSLPWGGAYGYTF
TRBD1	TRBV7-2	few	TRBJ2-7	TGTGCCAGCAGTCGGACAGGGTTGTCCTACGAGCAGTACTTC	CASSRTGLSYEQYF
TRBD1	TRBV6-1	.	TRBJ1-5	TGTGCCAGCAGCCAGGGGGGGAATAATCAGCCCCAGCATTTT	CASSQGGNNQPQHF
TRBD1	TRBV28	.	TRBJ2-3	TGTGCCAGCAGTCCGCCCGACAGGGACACAGATACGCAGTATTTT	CASSPPDRDTDTQYF
TRBD1	TRBV6-1	.	TRBJ1-2	TGTGCCAGCAGTGAACAGGGGGCAGTTGGCTACACCTTC	CASSEQGAVGYTF
TRBD2	TRBV5-1	.	TRBJ2-2	TGCGCCAGCACCTCACTAGCGGGTGCGAACACCGGGGAGCTGTTTTTT	CASTSLAGANTGELFF
.	TRBV7-7	few	TRBJ2-5	TGTGCTAGCACCCCCGGAGGTAGCGGGACCCAGTACTTC	CASTPGGSGTQYF
.	TRBV30	.	TRBJ2-4	TGTGCCTGGAGTGTTGCTAACATTCAGTACTTC	CAWSVANIQYF
TRBD2	TRBV2	many	TRBJ2-1	TGTGCCAGCAGTGAACGGACTAGTGGGGACAATGAGCAGTTCTTC	CASSERTSGDNEQFF
TRBD1	TRBV6-5	.	TRBJ2-2	TGTGCCAGCAGAACCAGACAGGGAGTCACCGGGGAGCTGTTTTTT	CASRTRQGVTGELFF
.	TRBV6-1	.	TRBJ1-2	TGTGCCAGCAGTCCGACCTGGGGGGGCTACACCTTC	CASSPTWGGYTF
TRBD1	TRBV19	.	TRBJ1-5	TGTGCCAGTAGTCAGGGGGGGTGGAATCAGCCCCAGCATTTT	CASSQGGWNQPQHF
TRBD2	TRBV5-6	.	TRBJ2-5	TGTGCCAGCAGCCCCGGGACTAGCGGGGGGCAGACCCAGTACTTC	CASSPGTSGGQTQYF
.	TRBV27	.	TRBJ1-2	TGTGCCAGCAGCCCCCGGTCTAACTATGGCTACACCTTC	CASSPRSNYGYTF
.	TRBV5-8	many	TRBJ2-2	TGTGCCAGCAGCTTGGGCCAGGGGTTCACCGGGGAGCTGTTTTTT	CASSLGQGFTGELFF
.	TRBV14	.	TRBJ1-1	TGTGCCAGCAGCCAAGACTTCAAAGGGGGGAACACTGAAGCTTTCTTT	CASSQDFKGGNTEAFF
.	TRBV6-5	.	TRBJ1-6	TGTGCCAGCAGACGAGGACAGAGTTCACCCCTCCACTTT	CASRRGQSSPLHF
.	TRBV25-1	.	TRBJ1-3	TGTGCCAGCAGTGAACCCTCAAAGGGGGGGGACACCATATATTTT	CASSEPSKGGDTIYF
.	TRBV29-1	.	TRBJ1-2	TGCAGTGCTTCGGACAGCACCCAAGCCGCTGGCTACACCTTC	CSASDSTQAAGYTF
.	TRBV9	.	TRBJ2-5	TGTGCCAGCAGCGAGGGAGAACATTTGCAGACCCAGTACTTC	CASSEGEHLQTQYF
.	TRBV14	.	TRBJ1-2	TGTGCCAGCAGCGTAACGTGGGACGGAGACTATGGCTACACCTTC	CASSVTWDGDYGYTF
.	TRBV11-2	.	TRBJ1-3	TGTGCCAGCAGCTGGGGAAATACGCGAAACACCATATATTTT	CASSWGNTRNTIYF
.	TRBV6-5	once	TRBJ2-7	TGTGCCAGCAGATCCCTCCTCAGGGGCGAGCAGTACTTC	CASRSLLRGEQYF
.	TRBV19	.	TRBJ2-4	TGTGCCAGTAGTGCGCGGGGTAAGACCAAAAACATTCAGTACTTC	CASSARGKTKNIQYF
.	TRBV30	.	TRBJ1-1	TGTGCCTGGAGTGTACGAGGGGGGGGCACTGAAGCTTTCTTT	CAWSVRGGGTEAFF
TRBD2	TRBV11-2	.	TRBJ2-7	TGTGCCAGCAGCCTCCGTAGCGGGAGTCCATACGAGCAGTACTTC	CASSLRSGSPYEQYF
.	TRBV18	.	TRBJ2-7	TGTGCCAGCTCACCGAATTATGAGGGCTCCTACGAGCAGTACTTC	CASSPNYEGSYEQYF
TRBD1	TRBV30	few	TRBJ1-5	TGTGCCTGGGGGACAGGGGGTTACAAAGCGCCCCAGCATTTT	CAWGTGGYKAPQHF
.	TRBV6-5	.	TRBJ1-2	TGTGCCAGCAGTTACTTTTCGGGCAGGGCCTATGGCTACACCTTC	CASSYFSGRAYGYTF